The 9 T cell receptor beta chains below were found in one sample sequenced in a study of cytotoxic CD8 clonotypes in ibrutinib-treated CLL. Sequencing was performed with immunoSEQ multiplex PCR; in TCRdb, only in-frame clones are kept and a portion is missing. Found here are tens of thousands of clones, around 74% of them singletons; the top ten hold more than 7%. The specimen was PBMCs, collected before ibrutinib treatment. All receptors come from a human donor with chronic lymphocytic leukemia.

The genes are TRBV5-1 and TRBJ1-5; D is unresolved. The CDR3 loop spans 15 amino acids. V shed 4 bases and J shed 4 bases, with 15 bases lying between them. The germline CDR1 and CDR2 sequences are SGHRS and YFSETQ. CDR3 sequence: CASSKADPRNQPQHF. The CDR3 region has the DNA TGCGCCAGCAGCAAAGCGGACCCGAGAAATCAGCCCCAGCATTTT.

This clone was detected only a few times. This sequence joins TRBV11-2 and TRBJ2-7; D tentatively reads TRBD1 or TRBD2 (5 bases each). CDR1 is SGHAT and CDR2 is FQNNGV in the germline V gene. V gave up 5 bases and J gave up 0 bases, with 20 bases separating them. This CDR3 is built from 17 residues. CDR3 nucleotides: TGTGCCAGCAGCCTGAGATCCGGGACGTTGAGCTCCTACGAGCAGTACTTC. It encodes CASSLRSGTLSSYEQYF.

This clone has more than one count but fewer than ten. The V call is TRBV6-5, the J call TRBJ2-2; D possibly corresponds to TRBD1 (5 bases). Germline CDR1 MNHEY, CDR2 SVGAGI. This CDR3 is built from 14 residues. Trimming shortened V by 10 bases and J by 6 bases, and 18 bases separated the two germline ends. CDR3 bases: TGTGCCACCTCCAGGGAAGCCTCACCCGGGGAGCTGTTTTTT. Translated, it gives CATSREASPGELFF.

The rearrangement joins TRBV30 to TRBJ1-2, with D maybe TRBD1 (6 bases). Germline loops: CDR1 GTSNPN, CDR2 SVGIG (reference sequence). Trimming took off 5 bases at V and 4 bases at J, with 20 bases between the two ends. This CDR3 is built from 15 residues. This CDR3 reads CAWDYKGTGSYGYTF. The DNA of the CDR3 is TGTGCCTGGGACTACAAGGGTACAGGGAGCTATGGCTACACCTTC.

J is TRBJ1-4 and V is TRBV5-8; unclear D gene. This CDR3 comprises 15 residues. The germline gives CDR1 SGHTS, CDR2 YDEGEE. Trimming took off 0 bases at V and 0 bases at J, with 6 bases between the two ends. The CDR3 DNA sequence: TGTGCCAGCAGCTTGGGTCTCGCAACTAATGAAAAACTGTTTTTT. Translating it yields CASSLGLATNEKLFF.

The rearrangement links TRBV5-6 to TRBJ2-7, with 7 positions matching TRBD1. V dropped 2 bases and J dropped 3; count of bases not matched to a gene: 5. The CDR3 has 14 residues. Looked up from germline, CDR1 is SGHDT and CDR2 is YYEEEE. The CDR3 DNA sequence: TGTGCCAGCAGCTTTAGGGGGCAAAGCTACGAGCAGTACTTC. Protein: CASSFRGQSYEQYF. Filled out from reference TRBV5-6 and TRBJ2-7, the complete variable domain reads DAGVTQSPTHLIKTRGQQVTLRCSPKSGHDTVSWYQQALGQGPQFIFQYYEEEERQRGNFPDRFSGHQFPNYSSELNVNALLLGDSALYLCASSFRGQSYEQYFGPGTRLTVT.

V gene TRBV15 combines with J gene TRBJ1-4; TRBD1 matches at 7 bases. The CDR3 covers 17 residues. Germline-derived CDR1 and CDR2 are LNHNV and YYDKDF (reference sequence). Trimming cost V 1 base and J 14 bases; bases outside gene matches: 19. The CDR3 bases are TGTGCCACCAGCAGAGGTCGGGCAGGGGGGCTCCGGTATGGTCTGTTTTTT. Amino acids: CATSRGRAGGLRYGLFF.

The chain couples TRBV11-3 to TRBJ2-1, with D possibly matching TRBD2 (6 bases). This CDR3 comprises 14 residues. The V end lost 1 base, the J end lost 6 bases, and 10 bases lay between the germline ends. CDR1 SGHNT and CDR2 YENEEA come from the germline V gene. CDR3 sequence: CASSLGTTGNEQFF. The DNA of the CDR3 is TGTGCCAGCAGCTTAGGGACTACCGGCAATGAGCAGTTCTTC.

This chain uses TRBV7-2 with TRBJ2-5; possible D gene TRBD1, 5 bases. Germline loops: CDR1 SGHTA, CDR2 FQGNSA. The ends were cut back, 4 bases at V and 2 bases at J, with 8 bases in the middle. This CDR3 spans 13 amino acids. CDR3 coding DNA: TGTGCCAGCAGCTGGGGCATGCAAGAGACCCAGTACTTC. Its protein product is CASSWGMQETQYF.